The 31 T cell receptor beta chains listed next were all sequenced from one sample in a study of graft-versus-host responses after intestinal transplantation. The data were produced by immunoSEQ multiplex PCR, yet TCRdb's version contains in-frame clones alone and is incomplete. The sample has approximately 5,500 clones; under 35% are singletons. The specimen was alloreactive CD4+ T cells from a mixed lymphocyte reaction culture, collected before transplantation. Described subset: CFSE-low proliferating T cells sorted from roughly 6-day pre-transplant mixed lymphocyte reaction (GvH or HvG direction). All receptors come from a human patient who was an organ donor for intestinal transplantation.

The sample holds a few counts of this clone. A much larger clonotype is one base distant, so this may be a read error. V gene TRBV6-5 combines with J gene TRBJ2-3, with a possible D match to TRBD2 (5 bases). The germline V gene encodes CDR1 MNHEY and CDR2 SVGAGI. Between the trimmed V and J ends, which lost 9 bases and 9 bases, there was a span of 16 bases. The CDR3 spans 12 residues. The CDR3 protein is CARWTPPGTQYF. The CDR3 DNA reads TGTGCCAGATGGACTCCACCAGGCACGCAGTATTTT.

The J gene is TRBJ2-2, the V gene TRBV11-3; 15 bases line up with TRBD2. With 1 base clipped from V and 4 bases from J, the junction kept 1 base outside the gene matches. From germline, CDR1 is SGHNT and CDR2 YENEEA. This CDR3 has 17 residues. The CDR3 loop reads CASSLGTSGRATGELFF. The CDR3 nucleotides read TGTGCCAGCAGCTTAGGGACTAGCGGGAGGGCCACCGGGGAGCTGTTTTTT.

The sample holds a few counts of this clone. The V gene is TRBV10-3, the J gene TRBJ2-5, with D possibly being TRBD1 (6 bases). The CDR3 totals 13 residues. Germline CDR1 is ENHRY and CDR2 is SYGVKD. Trimming removed 3 bases at V and 4 bases at J, with 9 bases between. The CDR3 nucleotides are TGTGCCATCAGTGATACAGGGTCAGAGACCCAGTACTTC. Protein product: CAISDTGSETQYF.

As concerns this clone: At one end, the junction sequence differs from germline, possibly due to a read error. V usage is TRBV30 and J usage is TRBJ1-4; 8 bases fit TRBD1. The germline gives CDR1 GTSNPN, CDR2 SVGIG (reference sequence). The CDR3 totals 14 residues. The CDR3, as DNA: TGTGCCTGGAGTGAAACAGGGGGTCGGGGAAAAACTGTTTTT. Its protein is CAWSETGGRGKTVF.

This clone was picked up a small number of times. V is TRBV6-1 and J is TRBJ2-3; the match to TRBD2 covers 11 bases. The junction had 0 bases not matched to a gene; V was cut back by 6 bases and J by 1 base. The germline CDR1 and CDR2 sequences are MNHNS and SASEGT. This CDR3 has 14 amino acids. This CDR3 is CASRLAGGTDTQYF. As DNA, the CDR3 is TGTGCCAGCAGACTAGCGGGAGGCACAGATACGCAGTATTTT.

This clone has just a few counts. The genes are TRBV19 and TRBJ2-1, with D unclear. Per germline, CDR1 LNHDA and CDR2 SQIVND (reference sequence). This CDR3 has 13 residues. V gave up 3 bases and J gave up 4 bases, with 7 bases separating them. The CDR3 is CASSMMGYNEQFF. Here the CDR3 DNA reads TGTGCCAGTAGTATGATGGGGTACAATGAGCAGTTCTTC.

The chain has TRBV19 and TRBJ2-5; D is unclear. Germline-derived CDR1 and CDR2 are LNHDA and SQIVND (reference sequence). Trimming removed 3 bases from V and 4 bases from J, with 9 bases in between. The CDR3 runs 13 residues. CDR3 DNA sequence: TGTGCCAGTAGTATCGGTAGCTTAGAGACCCAGTACTTC. Translating it yields CASSIGSLETQYF.

The rearrangement uses TRBV5-1 and TRBJ2-4; no clear D gene. CDR1 SGHRS and CDR2 YFSETQ come from the germline V gene. CDR3 length equals 16 residues. Trimming took off 4 bases at V and 0 bases at J, with 14 bases between the two ends. This CDR3 is CASSPDYGLAKNIQYF. In DNA form, the CDR3 reads TGCGCCAGCAGCCCGGATTATGGCCTAGCCAAAAACATTCAGTACTTC.

The chain carries TRBV5-1 and TRBJ2-2; 8 nucleotides agree with TRBD2. J was trimmed by 7 bases and V by 2 bases; bases with no gene match: 19. Germline CDR1 and CDR2: SGHRS and YFSETQ. The CDR3 covers 19 residues. The CDR3 loop reads CASSFGLRAGALTVGELFF. Written as DNA, the CDR3 is TGCGCCAGCAGCTTCGGTCTTAGAGCGGGGGCACTGACAGTCGGGGAGCTGTTTTTT.

This clone appeared a few times. This sequence joins TRBV11-2 and TRBJ1-2; D remains unclear. Deletions cut 1 base from V and 7 bases from J, with 4 bases between. This CDR3 has 11 residues. Per germline, CDR1 SGHAT and CDR2 FQNNGV. The CDR3 DNA reads as TGTGCCAGCAGCTTAGGGGGTGGCTACACCTTC. Protein: CASSLGGGYTF. Supplemented by reference TRBV11-2 and TRBJ1-2, the full variable domain reads EAGVAQSPRYKIIEKRQSVAFWCNPISGHATLYWYQQILGQGPKLLIQFQNNGVVDDSQLPKDRFSAERLKGVDSTLKIQPAKLEDSAVYLCASSLGGGYTFGSGTRLTVV.

With regard to this clone: A much larger clonotype is one base distant, so this may be a read error. This chain joins TRBV6-6 and TRBJ2-7, with TRBD1 matching 11 bases. Trimming removed 6 bases from V and 4 bases from J; junction bases left unmatched: 8. Germline loops: CDR1 MNHNY, CDR2 SVGAGI (reference sequence). This CDR3 is 15 amino acids long. Here the CDR3 DNA reads TGTGCCAGCAGGGGAACCGGGACAGGGGGGTACGAGCAGTACTTC. Its protein is CASRGTGTGGYEQYF.

This clone qualifies as large. This chain links TRBV10-3 with TRBJ1-1; TRBD1 might be the D (5 bases). The length of the CDR3 is 13 residues. Deletions cut 3 bases from V and 2 bases from J, with 7 bases between. Germline V gene data show CDR1 as ENHRY and CDR2 as SYGVKD. CDR3: CAISETGNTEAFF. The CDR3 DNA reads as TGTGCCATCAGTGAAACAGGAAACACTGAAGCTTTCTTT.

CDR3 in amino acids: CASRQTGGYEQYF. CDR3 in DNA: TGTGCCAGCAGACAGACAGGGGGCTACGAGCAGTACTTC. J is TRBJ2-7 and V is TRBV10-3, with TRBD1 identical over 9 bases. CDR3 length equals 13 residues. CDR1 is ENHRY, CDR2 SYGVKD, per germline. V dropped 10 bases and J dropped 3; count of bases not matched to a gene: 7.

The chain is built from TRBV29-1 and TRBJ1-2; D might be TRBD1 (5 bases). V was clipped by 0 bases and J by 2 bases, with 7 bases between them. In germline, CDR1 is SQVTM, CDR2 ANQGSEA. This CDR3 region has 13 residues. CDR3 sequence: CSVEDPGNYGYTF. CDR3 sequence (DNA): TGCAGCGTTGAAGATCCAGGGAACTATGGCTACACCTTC.

There are a few counts of this clone. This rearrangement joins TRBV19 to TRBJ1-2; TRBD1 is a possible D gene (6 bases). This CDR3 is built from 15 residues. CDR1 is LNHDA, CDR2 SQIVND, per germline (reference sequence). V lost 1 base, J lost 4 bases, and 13 bases lay in between. DNA for the CDR3: TGTGCCAGTAGTATAGGCCCGGACAGAGCCTATGGCTACACCTTC. Amino acids: CASSIGPDRAYGYTF.

This clone was observed a few times. A far larger clone is one nucleotide away, so this likely arose from a read error. The chain combines TRBV2 with TRBJ1-2; unclear D gene. CDR1 and CDR2 (germline): SNHLY, FYNNEI. The V end was cut by 6 bases, the J end by 0 bases, with 14 bases between. This CDR3 contains 15 residues. CDR3 coding DNA: TGTGCCAGCAGGGGCAGGTGCCCTTCTAACTATGGCTACACCTTC. Its translation is CASRGRCPSNYGYTF.

The rearrangement uses TRBV7-9 and TRBJ1-4, with D possibly TRBD1 on 5 matching bases. Germline assignment: CDR1 SEHNR and CDR2 FQNEAQ (reference sequence). V lost 3 bases and J 8 bases, leaving 16 bases between the germline ends. The CDR3 totals 15 residues. CDR3 sequence (DNA): TGTGCCAGCAGCTTTCACGGGACCTTAGGGGAAAAACTGTTTTTT. Translated, it gives CASSFHGTLGEKLFF.

The chain couples TRBV6-1 to TRBJ1-2; no reliable D call. Germline V gives CDR1 MNHNS, CDR2 SASEGT. The CDR3 contains 12 residues. Deletions cut 3 bases from V and 5 bases from J, with 7 bases between. The CDR3 region is CASSELGYGYTF. The CDR3 region has the DNA TGTGCCAGCAGTGAGCTTGGGTATGGCTACACCTTC.

This clone occurred a few times. The chain has TRBV7-6 and TRBJ2-5, with a tentative D call TRBD2 (6 bases). The germline V and J ends were trimmed by 3 bases and 5 bases, with 16 bases remaining between them. Germline CDR1 and CDR2: SGHVS and FNYEAQ. The CDR3 contains 15 residues. For the CDR3, the DNA is TGTGCCAGCAGCTTCGGTGGGGGGTTCCAGGAGACCCAGTACTTC. This gives the protein CASSFGGGFQETQYF.

The table lists this clone with a few counts. The chain links TRBV27 to TRBJ1-4; the D gene is possibly TRBD1 (5 bases). Germline V CDR1 and CDR2: MNHEY, SMNVEV (reference sequence). The CDR3 totals 15 residues. V gave up 3 bases and J gave up 5 bases, with 13 bases separating them. The CDR3 region has the DNA TGTGCCAGCAGTTTCTTGGGGACCGCGAATGAAAAACTGTTTTTT. Translating it yields CASSFLGTANEKLFF.

This clone was picked up a small number of times. The chain carries TRBV19 and TRBJ1-2; D unresolved. Trimming removed 3 bases from V and 4 bases from J, with 12 bases in between. The CDR3 contains 14 residues. Germline V gene lookup returns CDR1 LNHDA and CDR2 SQIVND (reference sequence). The chain's CDR3 is CASSMTSRGYGYTF. CDR3 bases: TGTGCCAGTAGTATGACCTCTAGAGGCTATGGCTACACCTTC. Full variable domain (remainder filled in from reference TRBV19 and TRBJ1-2): DGGITQSPKYLFRKEGQNVTLSCEQNLNHDAMYWYRQDPGQGLRLIYYSQIVNDFQKGDIAEGYSVSREKKESFPLTVTSAQKNPTAFYLCASSMTSRGYGYTFGSGTRLTVV.

This clone has a handful of counts. The chain couples TRBV9 to TRBJ2-2; tentatively, D is TRBD1 (5 bases). Trimming pared 4 bases from V and 5 bases from J, leaving 12 bases between. This CDR3 is built from 14 residues. Germline V gene data show CDR1 as SGDLS and CDR2 as YYNGEE. In nucleotides, the CDR3 is TGTGCCAGCAGCCAGAGGACAACAACCGGGGAGCTGTTTTTT. This translates into CASSQRTTTGELFF.

The chain employs TRBV2 and TRBJ2-5; the match to TRBD2 covers 10 bases. The CDR3 contains 16 residues. Germline V CDR1 and CDR2: SNHLY, FYNNEI. After removal of 4 bases from V and 2 bases from J, the junction contained 7 bases not matched to a gene. The CDR3 reads CASSGIAGGPQETQYF. The CDR3 DNA reads as TGTGCCAGCAGTGGTATAGCGGGGGGCCCGCAAGAGACCCAGTACTTC. Supplemented by reference TRBV2 and TRBJ2-5, the full variable domain reads EPEVTQTPSHQVTQMGQEVILRCVPISNHLYFYWYRQILGQKVEFLVSFYNNEISEKSEIFDDQFSVERPDGSNFTLKIRSTKLEDSAMYFCASSGIAGGPQETQYFGPGTRLLVL.

This clone was counted a few times. This chain links TRBV4-1 with TRBJ1-1; D call uncertain. Germline V gene sequence: CDR1 MGHRA, CDR2 YSYEKL. The CDR3 runs to 12 residues. V was cut by 3 bases and J by 0 bases, with 2 bases left in between. In DNA form, the CDR3 reads TGCGCCAGCAGCCACATGAACACTGAAGCTTTCTTT. Amino acids: CASSHMNTEAFF.

The chain is built from TRBV2 and TRBJ2-5; D uncertain. The germline V gene encodes CDR1 SNHLY and CDR2 FYNNEI. Trimming took 4 bases from V and 3 from J, leaving 3 bases between them. The CDR3 consists of 11 residues. The CDR3 DNA follows: TGTGCCAGCAGTGGAGAAGAGACCCAGTACTTC. Translated, it gives CASSGEETQYF.

The chain joins TRBV6-6 to TRBJ1-5, with TRBD1 identical over 8 bases. The V and J ends lost 4 bases and 2 bases, in that order; junction bases with no gene match: 1. This CDR3 has 14 amino acids. The germline CDR1 and CDR2 sequences are MNHNY and SVGAGI (reference sequence). CDR3 in amino acids: CASSWGQGNQPQHF. The DNA of the CDR3 is TGTGCCAGCAGTTGGGGACAGGGCAATCAGCCCCAGCATTTT.

By sample share, this clone is medium-sized. This chain connects TRBV28 to TRBJ1-1, with 7 bases lining up with TRBD1. The CDR3 runs to 14 residues. The germline V gene has CDR1 MDHEN and CDR2 SYDVKM. Trimming cost V 6 bases and J 3 bases; bases outside gene matches: 7. CDR3 sequence reads: CASREGARDTEAFF. For the CDR3, the DNA is TGTGCCAGCAGGGAGGGGGCGCGGGACACTGAAGCTTTCTTT. Variable domain in full (rest from reference TRBV28 and TRBJ1-1): DVKVTQSSRYLVKRTGEKVFLECVQDMDHENMFWYRQDPGLGLRLIYFSYDVKMKEKGDIPEGYSVSREKKERFSLILESASTNQTSMYLCASREGARDTEAFFGQGTRLTVV.

The rearrangement links TRBV6-5 to TRBJ1-5, with D possibly TRBD1 on 5 matching bases. The CDR3 totals 15 residues. Trimming shortened V by 6 bases and J by 7 bases, and 19 bases separated the two germline ends. Germline lookup yields CDR1 MNHEY and CDR2 SVGAGI. CDR3 residues: CASSAGTVLGQPQHF. CDR3 DNA sequence: TGTGCCAGCAGCGCAGGGACGGTTCTAGGACAGCCCCAGCATTTT.

By frequency in the sample, this clone is medium-sized. J is TRBJ2-1 and V is TRBV4-3, with D uncertain. This CDR3 contains 14 residues. Trimming shortened V by 0 bases and J by 7 bases, and 10 bases separated the two germline ends. Germline lookup yields CDR1 LGHNA and CDR2 YSLEER. CDR3 DNA sequence: TGCGCCAGCAGCCAAGAAGGCTGGGCAAATGAGCAGTTCTTC. Its protein product is CASSQEGWANEQFF.

This clone was recorded a few times. The chain recombines TRBV5-1 with TRBJ2-5; D not certain. This CDR3 spans 12 amino acids. Germline values: CDR1 SGHRS, CDR2 YFSETQ. V was trimmed by 2 bases and J by 5 bases, leaving 7 bases between them. This CDR3 is CASSLGRETQYF. As DNA, the CDR3 is TGCGCCAGCAGCTTAGGGCGGGAGACCCAGTACTTC.

The chain joins TRBV30 to TRBJ2-7; D might be TRBD2 (8 bases). Trimming stripped 0 bases from V and 2 bases from J, with 20 bases between. Germline-derived CDR1 and CDR2 are GTSNPN and SVGIG (reference sequence). The CDR3 is 17 residues long. This chain's CDR3 is CAWSVERTSQGAYEQYF. CDR3 in DNA: TGTGCCTGGAGTGTAGAACGGACTAGCCAGGGGGCCTACGAGCAGTACTTC. Full variable domain (remainder filled in from reference TRBV30 and TRBJ2-7): SQTIHQWPATLVQPVGSPLSLECTVEGTSNPNLYWYRQAAGRGLQLLFYSVGIGQISSEVPQNLSASRPQDRQFILSSKKLLLSDSGFYLCAWSVERTSQGAYEQYFGPGTRLTVT.